Listed below are T cell receptor beta chains from one sample, sequenced in a study of cytomegalovirus exposure and HLA in healthy donors. Sequencing was performed with immunoSEQ multiplex PCR; in TCRdb, only in-frame clones are kept and a portion is missing. Of 140,000 to 150,000 clones detected, 80% appear once; the ten largest clones hold about 4.3%. The sequenced material came from PBMCs. The receptors were gathered from a middle-aged man in good health and CMV-seronegative. Each CDR3 is given with its conserved first and last residue. A D gene is named only where the DNA matches it firmly. Rows may omit the clone size; those that give it use once, few, many or a size class.

d_call j_call clone_size v_call cdr3_nt cdr3_aa
. TRBJ2-3 . TRBV7-2 TGTGCCAGCAGCCCAACAGGGGATACGCAGTATTTT CASSPTGDTQYF
. TRBJ2-1 . TRBV5-5 TGTGCCAGCAGCTTGCGCGGGGGCGCCGGTAATGAGCAGTTCTTC CASSLRGGAGNEQFF
. TRBJ1-5 . TRBV18 TGTGCCAGCTCACCACCGGGACAAAGGAATCAGCCCCAGCATTTT CASSPPGQRNQPQHF
TRBD1 TRBJ1-1 few TRBV13 TGTGCCAGCAGGTCTCAGGGGGGGAACACTGAAGCTTTCTTT CASRSQGGNTEAFF
. TRBJ2-7 . TRBV5-1 TGCGCCAGCAGCTCGGGGGTGGAGGGCACCTACGAGCAGTACTTC CASSSGVEGTYEQYF
. TRBJ1-1 . TRBV6-5 TGTGCCAGCAGTTACTCTAAGGGGTTCTTGCTTGAAGCTTTCTTT CASSYSKGFLLEAFF
TRBD2 TRBJ2-3 . TRBV6-4 TGTGCCAGCAGTGACTCAGGGAGCGGGGGGGCCGATACGCAGTATTTT CASSDSGSGGADTQYF
. TRBJ1-6 . TRBV7-2 TGTGCCAGCAGCTTAGGATCGGATAATTCACCCCTCCACTTT CASSLGSDNSPLHF
. TRBJ1-1 . TRBV18 TGTGCCAGCTCACCTCCTCGGGGGGTTGGGAACACTGAAGCTTTCTTT CASSPPRGVGNTEAFF
. TRBJ2-1 . TRBV5-1 TGCGCCAGCAGCTTGGCTACTGACAATGAGCAGTTCTTC CASSLATDNEQFF
. TRBJ1-6 . TRBV6-5 TGTGCCAGCAGTTACTCGTTGGCACTAGGTAATTCACCCCTCCACTTT CASSYSLALGNSPLHF
. TRBJ1-1 . TRBV18 TGTGCCAGCTCCCCGGGACAGAACACTGAAGCTTTCTTT CASSPGQNTEAFF
. TRBJ1-1 few TRBV6-4 TGTGCCAGCAGTGACTCGAGTCGGGGCACTGAAGCTTTCTTT CASSDSSRGTEAFF
. TRBJ2-7 few TRBV13 TGTGCCAGCAGCCTGGCTGGGCAGCAGTACTTC CASSLAGQQYF
TRBD2 TRBJ2-3 few TRBV6-4 TGTGCCAGCAGTGACAGCGGGGGGGCCGCAGATACGCAGTATTTT CASSDSGGAADTQYF
TRBD1 TRBJ1-2 . TRBV29-1 TGCAGCGTACGATGGGACAGGGGTTATGGCTACACCTTC CSVRWDRGYGYTF
. TRBJ1-2 . TRBV23-1 TGCGCCAGCAGTCAATTCGTACAGGGCGACTATGGCTACACCTTC CASSQFVQGDYGYTF
. TRBJ2-3 . TRBV7-8 TGTGCCAGCACCCTCCCGGGAGTTTGGGTCACAGATACGCAGTATTTT CASTLPGVWVTDTQYF
TRBD1 TRBJ1-3 . TRBV18 TGTGCCAGCTCCCCTTCCGGGACAGCCGGGACCGGAAACACCATATATTTT CASSPSGTAGTGNTIYF
. TRBJ1-1 . TRBV28 TGTGCCAGCAGTTTATACAGGGAGAGGGCTGAAGCTTTCTTT CASSLYRERAEAFF
. TRBJ2-7 . TRBV4-1 TGCGCCAGCAGCCAAGAAAGTAAGCCCTACGAGCAGTACTTC CASSQESKPYEQYF
TRBD2 TRBJ2-1 . TRBV27 TGTGCCAGCAGAAACTCACTGGGGCTAGCGGGGGAGGGGTCCTACAATGAGCAGTTCTTC CASRNSLGLAGEGSYNEQFF
TRBD1 TRBJ1-5 . TRBV10-2 TGCGCCAGCAGTGGGGGACAGGGGGCCCGAAGCAATCAGCCCCAGCATTTT CASSGGQGARSNQPQHF
TRBD1 TRBJ1-2 . TRBV14 TGTGCCAGCAGCCACGGACAGGGATCCTACACCTTC CASSHGQGSYTF
TRBD1 TRBJ1-4 . TRBV7-2 TGTGCCAGCAGTCGCTCAGGGGGCCTGGATGAAAAACTGTTTTTT CASSRSGGLDEKLFF
. TRBJ2-5 . TRBV10-1 TGCGCCAGCAGCAGGAAGACTCAGGGTGGGGAGACCCAGTACTTC CASSRKTQGGETQYF
. TRBJ1-4 . TRBV2 TGTGCCAGCAGCCCGAGAGGCCGCCTCAGGGCCGGAGGGGAAAAACTGTTTTTT CASSPRGRLRAGGEKLFF
TRBD1 TRBJ1-4 . TRBV5-1 TGCGCCAGCAGCCCAGGGGGGCGATTTAATGAAAAACTGTTTTTT CASSPGGRFNEKLFF
TRBD2 TRBJ2-3 few TRBV30 TGTGCCTTTGGACTAGCGGGGGGGCCTAGCACAGATACGCAGTATTTT CAFGLAGGPSTDTQYF
. TRBJ1-1 few TRBV6-5 TGTGCCAGCAAACCTGGGGGGACTGAAGCTTTCTTT CASKPGGTEAFF
. TRBJ2-7 few TRBV5-4 TGTGCCAGCAGACCCGACATGGCCTCCTACGAGCAGTACTTC CASRPDMASYEQYF
TRBD1 TRBJ2-1 . TRBV19 TGTGCCAGTAGCCTCACTCACCTGCAGGGGGCGAATGAGCAGTTCTTC CASSLTHLQGANEQFF
. TRBJ1-2 . TRBV29-1 TGCAGCGTTGAACTTACAGTCTATGGCTACACCTTC CSVELTVYGYTF
. TRBJ1-1 once TRBV10-3 TGTGCCATCAGTGAGTCAGGGGGGGAGACGGAAAACACTGAAGCTTTCTTT CAISESGGETENTEAFF
. TRBJ2-7 . TRBV6-5 TGTGCCAGCAGTCAGAACGTACCCCCCTACGAGCAGTACTTC CASSQNVPPYEQYF
. TRBJ2-3 . TRBV19 TGTGCCAGTCGACAGACCGATACGCAGTATTTT CASRQTDTQYF
. TRBJ2-2 . TRBV27 TGTGCCAGCAGTTTGAGGGGGACTATAAACACCGGGGAGCTGTTTTTT CASSLRGTINTGELFF
TRBD2 TRBJ2-6 . TRBV7-3 TGTGCCAGCAGCTTAAGGAGACTAGCGGGGGGGCCTGGGGCCAACGTCCTGACTTTC CASSLRRLAGGPGANVLTF
TRBD2 TRBJ2-2 . TRBV10-2 TGCGCCAGCAGCGGACTAGCGGGGGTTCCCGGGGAGCTGTTTTTT CASSGLAGVPGELFF
TRBD1 TRBJ1-6 . TRBV2 TGTGCCAGCACCACTGAGGGACAGGGTGACTCACCCCTCCACTTT CASTTEGQGDSPLHF
. TRBJ2-5 . TRBV19 TGTGCCAGTGGGCGCGGAAACAGGGAAGAGACCCAGTACTTC CASGRGNREETQYF